This TCR beta chain was found in a study of blood T cell repertoires in COVID-19. Study-level background: Some COVID-19 samples were acute and others convalescent; all came from the United States, Italy and Spain. The analysed material was cDNA or gDNA that came from T cells, B-cell-depleted T cells, or PBMCs.

This CDR3 is built from 12 residues. The V end was cut by 4 bases, the J end by 7 bases, with 10 bases between. Germline lookup yields CDR1 SNHLY and CDR2 FYNNEI. Per the original data handling: Amplification with reference gene primers provided the estimates of nucleated cell counts. Only in-frame clones appear in the TCRdb table, and some are missing; sequencing was by immunoSEQ multiplex PCR. V, J and clone size derive from that table, while D and trimming were established from the DNA sequence. The sample holds about 98,000 clones, roughly nine tenths seen once. The chain couples TRBV2 to TRBJ1-1, with D hard to call. The material sequenced was peripheral blood. This sequence was found in a man aged 45 to 65 with acute or convalescent COVID-19. The CDR3 sequence is CASSVGSLEAFF. The CDR3 nucleotides read TGTGCCAGCAGTGTAGGGAGCCTTGAAGCTTTCTTT.